Below, one TCR beta chain is given with its context. Its antigen is unidentified. J was trimmed by 8 bases and V by 1 base; bases with no gene match: 5. The V gene's germline CDR1 is MNHNS and CDR2 SASEGT. This CDR3 spans 13 amino acids. Primed by a sample-barcoded 5' primer and a J-beta primer mix, a second PCR proceeded for about 6 to 11 cycles. Individual samples furnished no less than 3 million CDR3-containing paired-end reads apiece. Via MiXCR, TCRdb re-called the 5' RACE reads, giving one row per CDR3 protein. The sample consists of about 1.8 million distinct CDR3 sequences, just under 50% of them appearing once. This record belongs to a study of blood T cells in healthy people across ages. Study results and caveats: The authors considered diversity estimates from one million T cells to be underestimates. Any changes in expanded clonotypes were possibly confounded, as donor CMV status remained unknown.

Healthy Russian Caucasian donors spanned ages about 6 to 95 years. The source of this sequence is a woman between 35 and 50 years old in good health. The rearrangement uses TRBV6-1 and TRBJ2-7, with 7 nucleotides matching TRBD1. What was sequenced was blood. DNA for the CDR3: TGTGCCAGCAGTGAAGGAGGACAGGCGAAGCAGTACTTC. Translation: CASSEGGQAKQYF.